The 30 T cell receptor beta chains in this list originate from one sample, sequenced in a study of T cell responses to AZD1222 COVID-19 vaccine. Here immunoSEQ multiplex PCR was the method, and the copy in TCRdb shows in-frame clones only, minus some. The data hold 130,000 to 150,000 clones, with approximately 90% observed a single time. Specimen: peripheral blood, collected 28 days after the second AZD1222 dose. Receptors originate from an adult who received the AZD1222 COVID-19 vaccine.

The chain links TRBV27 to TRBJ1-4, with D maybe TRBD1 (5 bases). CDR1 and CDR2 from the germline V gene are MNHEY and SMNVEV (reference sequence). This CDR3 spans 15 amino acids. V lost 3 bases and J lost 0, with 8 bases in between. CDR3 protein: CASSFGGATNEKLFF. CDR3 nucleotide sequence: TGTGCCAGCAGTTTTGGGGGGGCAACTAATGAAAAACTGTTTTTT. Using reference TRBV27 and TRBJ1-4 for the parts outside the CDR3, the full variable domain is EAQVTQNPRYLITVTGKKLTVTCSQNMNHEYMSWYRQDPGLGLRQIYYSMNVEVTDKGDVPEGYKVSRKEKRNFPLILESPSPNQTSLYFCASSFGGATNEKLFFGSGTQLSVL.

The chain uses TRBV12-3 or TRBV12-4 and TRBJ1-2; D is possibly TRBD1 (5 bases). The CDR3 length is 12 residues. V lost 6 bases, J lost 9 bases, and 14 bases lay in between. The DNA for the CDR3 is TGTGCCAGCAGCCTGAACAGGAGCCGCTACACCTTC. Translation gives CASSLNRSRYTF.

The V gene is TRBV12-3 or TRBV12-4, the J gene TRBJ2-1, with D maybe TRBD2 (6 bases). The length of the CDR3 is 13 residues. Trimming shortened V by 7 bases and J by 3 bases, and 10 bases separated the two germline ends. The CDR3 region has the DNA TGTGCCAGCACCTTAGCGGACTACAATGAGCAGTTCTTC. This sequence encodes CASTLADYNEQFF.

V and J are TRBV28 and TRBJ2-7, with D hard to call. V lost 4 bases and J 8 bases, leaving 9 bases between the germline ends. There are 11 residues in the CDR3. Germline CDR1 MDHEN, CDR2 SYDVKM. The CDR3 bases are TGTGCCAGCAGTTCTGGCTGGAAGCAGTACTTC. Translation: CASSSGWKQYF.

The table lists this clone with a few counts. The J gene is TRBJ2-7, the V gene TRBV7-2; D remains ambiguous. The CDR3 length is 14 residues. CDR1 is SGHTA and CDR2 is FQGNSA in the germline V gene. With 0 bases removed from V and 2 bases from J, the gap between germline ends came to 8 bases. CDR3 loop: CASSLAGSPYEQYF. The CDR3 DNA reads TGTGCCAGCAGCTTAGCGGGCTCTCCCTACGAGCAGTACTTC.

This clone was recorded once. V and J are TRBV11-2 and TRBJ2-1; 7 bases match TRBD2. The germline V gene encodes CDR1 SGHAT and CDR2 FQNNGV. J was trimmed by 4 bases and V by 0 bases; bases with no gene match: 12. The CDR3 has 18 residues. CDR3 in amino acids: CASSLDSRASGRYNEQFF. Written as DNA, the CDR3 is TGTGCCAGCAGCTTAGATTCCCGCGCTAGCGGAAGATACAATGAGCAGTTCTTC. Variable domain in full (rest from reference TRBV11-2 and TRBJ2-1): EAGVAQSPRYKIIEKRQSVAFWCNPISGHATLYWYQQILGQGPKLLIQFQNNGVVDDSQLPKDRFSAERLKGVDSTLKIQPAKLEDSAVYLCASSLDSRASGRYNEQFFGPGTRLTVL.

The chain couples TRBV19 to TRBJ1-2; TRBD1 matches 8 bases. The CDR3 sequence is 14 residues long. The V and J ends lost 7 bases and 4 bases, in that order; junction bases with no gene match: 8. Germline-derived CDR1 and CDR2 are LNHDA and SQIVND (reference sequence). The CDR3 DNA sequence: TGTGCCAGTAACCCCGGACAGGGTGGCTATGGCTACACCTTC. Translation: CASNPGQGGYGYTF. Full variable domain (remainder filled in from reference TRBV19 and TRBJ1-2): DGGITQSPKYLFRKEGQNVTLSCEQNLNHDAMYWYRQDPGQGLRLIYYSQIVNDFQKGDIAEGYSVSREKKESFPLTVTSAQKNPTAFYLCASNPGQGGYGYTFGSGTRLTVV.

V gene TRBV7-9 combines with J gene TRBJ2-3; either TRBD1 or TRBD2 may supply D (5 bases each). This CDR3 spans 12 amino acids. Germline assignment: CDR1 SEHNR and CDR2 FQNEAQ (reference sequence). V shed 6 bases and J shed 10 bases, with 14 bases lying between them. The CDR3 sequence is CASRIGDVAQYF. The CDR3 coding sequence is TGTGCCAGCAGGATAGGGGACGTTGCGCAGTATTTT.

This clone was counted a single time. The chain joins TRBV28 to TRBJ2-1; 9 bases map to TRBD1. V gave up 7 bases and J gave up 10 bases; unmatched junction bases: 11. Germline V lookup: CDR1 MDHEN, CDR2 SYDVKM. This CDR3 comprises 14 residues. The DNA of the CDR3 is TGTGCCAGCATCCTAGGGACAGGGTATGGAGAGCAGTTCTTC. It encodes CASILGTGYGEQFF.

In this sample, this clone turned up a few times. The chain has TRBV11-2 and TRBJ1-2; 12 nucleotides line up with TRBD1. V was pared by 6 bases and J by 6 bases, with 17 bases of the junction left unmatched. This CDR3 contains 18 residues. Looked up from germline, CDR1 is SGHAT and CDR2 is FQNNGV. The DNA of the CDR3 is TGTGCCAGCAGTCAATTACGGGACAGGGGGCCTAATAGGGATGGCTACACCTTC. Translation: CASSQLRDRGPNRDGYTF.

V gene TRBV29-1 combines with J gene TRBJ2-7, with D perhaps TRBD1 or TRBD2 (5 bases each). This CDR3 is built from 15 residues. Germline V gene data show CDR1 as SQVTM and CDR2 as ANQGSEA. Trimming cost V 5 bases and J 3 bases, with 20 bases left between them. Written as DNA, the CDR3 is TGCAGCGTTCTGCAGAGGGGCCGTACTCACTACGAGCAGTACTTC. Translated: CSVLQRGRTHYEQYF.

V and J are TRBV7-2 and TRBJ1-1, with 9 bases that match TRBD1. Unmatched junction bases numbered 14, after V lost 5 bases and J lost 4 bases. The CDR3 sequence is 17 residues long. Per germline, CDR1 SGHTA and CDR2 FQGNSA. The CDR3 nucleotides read TGTGCCAGCAGCCAACGGGCACAGGGGGCATGGGCCACTGAAGCTTTCTTT. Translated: CASSQRAQGAWATEAFF.

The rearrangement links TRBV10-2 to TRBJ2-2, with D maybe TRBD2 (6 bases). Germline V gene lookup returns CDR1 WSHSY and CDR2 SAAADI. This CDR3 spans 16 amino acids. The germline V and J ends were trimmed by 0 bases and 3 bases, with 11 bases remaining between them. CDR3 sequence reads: CASSESTGADTGELFF. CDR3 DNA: TGCGCCAGCAGTGAGTCGACGGGAGCGGACACCGGGGAGCTGTTTTTT.

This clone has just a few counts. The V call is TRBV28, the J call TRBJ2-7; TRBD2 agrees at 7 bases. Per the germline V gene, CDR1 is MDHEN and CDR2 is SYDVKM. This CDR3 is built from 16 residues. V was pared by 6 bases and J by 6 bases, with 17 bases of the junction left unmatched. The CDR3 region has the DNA TGTGCCAGCAGCTTAGCCCGGATCGGACTAGAGGGCGAGCAGTACTTC. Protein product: CASSLARIGLEGEQYF.

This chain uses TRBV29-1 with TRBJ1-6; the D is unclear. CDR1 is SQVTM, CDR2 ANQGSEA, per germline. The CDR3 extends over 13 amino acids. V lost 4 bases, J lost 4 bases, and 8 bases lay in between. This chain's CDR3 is CSVVEGYNSPLHF. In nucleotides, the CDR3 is TGCAGCGTTGTTGAGGGATATAATTCACCCCTCCACTTT.

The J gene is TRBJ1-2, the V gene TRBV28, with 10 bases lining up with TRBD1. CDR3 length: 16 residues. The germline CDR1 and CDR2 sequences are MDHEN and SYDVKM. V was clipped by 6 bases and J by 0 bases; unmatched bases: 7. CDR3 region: CASSPGTGATNYGYTF. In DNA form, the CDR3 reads TGTGCCAGCAGCCCCGGGACAGGGGCAACTAACTATGGCTACACCTTC.

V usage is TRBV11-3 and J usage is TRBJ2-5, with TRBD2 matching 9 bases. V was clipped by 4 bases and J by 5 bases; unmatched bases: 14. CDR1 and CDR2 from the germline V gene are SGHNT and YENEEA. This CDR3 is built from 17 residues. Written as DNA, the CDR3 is TGTGCCAGCAGCTCCGCCTTCGGCGGGAGGGCCCTTGAGACCCAGTACTTC. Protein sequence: CASSSAFGGRALETQYF.

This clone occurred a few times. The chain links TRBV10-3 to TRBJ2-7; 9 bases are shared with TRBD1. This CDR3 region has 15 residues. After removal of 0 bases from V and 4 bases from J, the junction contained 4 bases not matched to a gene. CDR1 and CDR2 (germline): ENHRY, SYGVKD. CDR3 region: CAISESGQGSYEQYF. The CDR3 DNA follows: TGTGCCATCAGTGAGTCGGGACAGGGCTCTTACGAGCAGTACTTC.

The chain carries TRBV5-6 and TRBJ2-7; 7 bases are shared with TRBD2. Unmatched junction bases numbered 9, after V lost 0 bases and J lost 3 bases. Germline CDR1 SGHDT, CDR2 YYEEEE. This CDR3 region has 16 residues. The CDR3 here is CASSLGGRASGYEQYF. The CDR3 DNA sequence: TGTGCCAGCAGCTTGGGTGGGAGGGCCTCGGGCTACGAGCAGTACTTC.

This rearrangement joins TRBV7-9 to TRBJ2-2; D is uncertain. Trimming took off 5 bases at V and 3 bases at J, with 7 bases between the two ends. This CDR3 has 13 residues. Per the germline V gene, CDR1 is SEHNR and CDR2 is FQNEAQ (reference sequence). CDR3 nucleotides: TGTGCCAGCAGCGGGCAGTACACCGGGGAGCTGTTTTTT. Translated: CASSGQYTGELFF.

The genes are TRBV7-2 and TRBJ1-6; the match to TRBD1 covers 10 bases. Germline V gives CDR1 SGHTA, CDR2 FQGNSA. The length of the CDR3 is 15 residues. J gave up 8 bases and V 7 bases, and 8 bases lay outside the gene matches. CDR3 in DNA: TGTGCCAGCACCCCTATGACAGGGGGCGATTCACCCCTCCACTTT. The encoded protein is CASTPMTGGDSPLHF.

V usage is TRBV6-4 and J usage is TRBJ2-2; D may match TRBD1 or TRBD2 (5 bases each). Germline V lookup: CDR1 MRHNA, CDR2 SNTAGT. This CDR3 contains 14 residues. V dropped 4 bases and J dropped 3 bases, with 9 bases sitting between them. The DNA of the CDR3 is TGTGCCAGCAGTGTCGGGGACGACACCGGGGAGCTGTTTTTT. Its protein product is CASSVGDDTGELFF.

The CDR3 protein is CASNRARVDEQFF. CDR3 nucleotide sequence: TGTGCCAGCAATCGGGCTAGGGTCGATGAGCAGTTCTTC. V and J are TRBV14 and TRBJ2-1; D gene uncertain. CDR1 is SGHDN, CDR2 FVKESK, per germline. The V end was cut by 7 bases, the J end by 8 bases, with 15 bases between. The CDR3 has 13 residues. Filled out from reference TRBV14 and TRBJ2-1, the complete variable domain reads EAGVTQFPSHSVIEKGQTVTLRCDPISGHDNLYWYRRVMGKEIKFLLHFVKESKQDESGMPNNRFLAERTGGTYSTLKVQPAELEDSGVYFCASNRARVDEQFFGPGTRLTVL.

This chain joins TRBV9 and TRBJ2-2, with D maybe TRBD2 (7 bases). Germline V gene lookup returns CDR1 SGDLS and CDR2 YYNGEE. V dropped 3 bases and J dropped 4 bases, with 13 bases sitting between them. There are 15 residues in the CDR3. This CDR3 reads CASSAGGGGTGELFF. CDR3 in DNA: TGTGCCAGCAGCGCGGGAGGAGGGGGCACCGGGGAGCTGTTTTTT. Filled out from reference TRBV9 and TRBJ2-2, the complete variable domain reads DSGVTQTPKHLITATGQRVTLRCSPRSGDLSVYWYQQSLDQGLQFLIQYYNGEERAKGNILERFSAQQFPDLHSELNLSSLELGDSALYFCASSAGGGGTGELFFGEGSRLTVL.

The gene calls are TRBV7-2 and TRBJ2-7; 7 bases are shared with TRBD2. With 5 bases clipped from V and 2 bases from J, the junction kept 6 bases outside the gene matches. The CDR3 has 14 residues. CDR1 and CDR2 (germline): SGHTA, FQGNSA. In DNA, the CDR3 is TGTGCCAGCAGCAAGCTAGCGGAGCCCTACGAGCAGTACTTC. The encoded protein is CASSKLAEPYEQYF.

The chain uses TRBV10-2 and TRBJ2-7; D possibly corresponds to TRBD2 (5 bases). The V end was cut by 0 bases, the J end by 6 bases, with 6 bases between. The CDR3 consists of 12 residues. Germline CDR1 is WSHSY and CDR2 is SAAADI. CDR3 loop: CASSESEGEQYF. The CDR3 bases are TGCGCCAGCAGTGAGTCTGAGGGCGAGCAGTACTTC.

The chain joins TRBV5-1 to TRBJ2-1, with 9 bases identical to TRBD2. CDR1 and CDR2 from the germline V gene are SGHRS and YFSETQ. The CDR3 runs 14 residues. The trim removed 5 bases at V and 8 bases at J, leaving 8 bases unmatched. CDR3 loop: CASSRLAGSDEQFF. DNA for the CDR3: TGCGCCAGCAGTCGGCTAGCGGGGAGCGATGAGCAGTTCTTC.

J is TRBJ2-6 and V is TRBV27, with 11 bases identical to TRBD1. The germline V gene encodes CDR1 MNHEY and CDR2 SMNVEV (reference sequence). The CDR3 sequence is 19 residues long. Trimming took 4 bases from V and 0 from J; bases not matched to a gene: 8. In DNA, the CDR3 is TGTGCCAGCAGTTCCCTGGGGACAGGGGGTCTCTCTGGGGCCAACGTCCTGACTTTC. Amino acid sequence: CASSSLGTGGLSGANVLTF.

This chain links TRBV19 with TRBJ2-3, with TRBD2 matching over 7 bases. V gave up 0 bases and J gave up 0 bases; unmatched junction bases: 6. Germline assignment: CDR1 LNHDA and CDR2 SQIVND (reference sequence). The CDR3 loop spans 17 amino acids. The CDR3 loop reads CASSIEAGPASTDTQYF. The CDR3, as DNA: TGTGCCAGTAGTATAGAAGCGGGGCCAGCTAGCACAGATACGCAGTATTTT.

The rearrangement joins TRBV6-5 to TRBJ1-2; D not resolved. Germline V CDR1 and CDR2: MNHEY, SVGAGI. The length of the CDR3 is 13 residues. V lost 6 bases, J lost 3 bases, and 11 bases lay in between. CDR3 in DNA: TGTGCCAGCAGGGATGAGGACCACTATGGCTACACCTTC. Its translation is CASRDEDHYGYTF.